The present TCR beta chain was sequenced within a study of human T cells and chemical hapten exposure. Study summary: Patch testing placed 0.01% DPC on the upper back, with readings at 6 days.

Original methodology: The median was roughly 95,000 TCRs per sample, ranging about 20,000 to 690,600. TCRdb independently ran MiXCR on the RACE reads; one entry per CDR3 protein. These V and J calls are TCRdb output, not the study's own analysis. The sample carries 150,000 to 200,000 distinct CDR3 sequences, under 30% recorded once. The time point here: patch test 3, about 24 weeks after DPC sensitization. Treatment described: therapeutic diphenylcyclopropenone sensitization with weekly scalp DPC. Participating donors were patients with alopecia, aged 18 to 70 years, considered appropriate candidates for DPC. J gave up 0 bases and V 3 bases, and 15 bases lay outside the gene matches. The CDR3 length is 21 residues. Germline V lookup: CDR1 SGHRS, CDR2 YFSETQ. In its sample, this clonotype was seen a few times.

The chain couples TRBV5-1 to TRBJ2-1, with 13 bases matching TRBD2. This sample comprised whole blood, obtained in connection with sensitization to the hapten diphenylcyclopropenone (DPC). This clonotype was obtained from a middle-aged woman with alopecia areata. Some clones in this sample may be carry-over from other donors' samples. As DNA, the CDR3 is TGCGCCAGCAGCTCCACCCCGCTGGGACTAGCGGGGACTAGCTCCTACAATGAGCAGTTCTTC. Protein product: CASSSTPLGLAGTSSYNEQFF.